These 15 T cell receptor beta chains originate from one sample sequenced in a study of cytomegalovirus exposure and HLA in healthy donors. Primers: 60 Vbeta forward and 13 Jbeta reverse. This table comes from immunoSEQ multiplex PCR, and its TCRdb copy is limited to in-frame clones, with some not included. The sample includes around 50,000 clones, roughly 84% of them seen just once. Sequenced material: PBMCs. The receptors stem from a man aged 30-40 years in good health and CMV-seronegative.

CDR3 nucleotide sequence: TGTGCCAGCAGCTTAGTTGGCAGGGGGCGCGAGCAGTTCTTC. The encoded protein is CASSLVGRGREQFF. The chain has TRBV7-2 and TRBJ2-1, with TRBD1 matching 8 bases. The CDR3 has 14 amino acids. Losses at the gene ends were 1 base for V and 10 bases for J; bases not matched to a gene: 6. The germline V gene has CDR1 SGHTA and CDR2 FQGNSA.

This clone is large by share. This rearrangement joins TRBV6-5 to TRBJ2-7; D perhaps matches TRBD1 (6 bases). Per germline, CDR1 MNHEY and CDR2 SVGAGI. This CDR3 has 14 amino acids. Trimming pared 7 bases from V and 3 bases from J, leaving 16 bases between. The CDR3 DNA follows: TGTGCCAGCACAGGGGCAGGCCCCCTCTACGAGCAGTACTTC. Amino acid sequence: CASTGAGPLYEQYF.

This chain links TRBV7-2 with TRBJ2-5, with 7 bases identical to TRBD1. The closer fit of TRBJ2-7 to the DNA end suggests the J call may be wrong. Germline V gives CDR1 SGHTA, CDR2 FQGNSA. CDR3 length: 15 residues. The CDR3 here is CASSPWDSLLSEQYF. CDR3 sequence (DNA): TGTGCCAGCAGCCCTTGGGACAGTCTACTCTCCGAGCAGTACTTC.

The table lists this clone with a few counts. The chain has TRBV5-6 and TRBJ2-7, with D possibly being TRBD2 (6 bases). CDR3 length: 14 residues. Per germline, CDR1 SGHDT and CDR2 YYEEEE. The V end lost 0 bases, the J end lost 6 bases, and 13 bases lay between the germline ends. The CDR3 loop is CASSLVGGLVEQYF. The CDR3 nucleotides are TGTGCCAGCAGCTTGGTTGGGGGGTTGGTCGAGCAGTACTTC.

This clone was counted a few times. This chain uses TRBV20-1 with TRBJ1-4, with D possibly TRBD1 on 6 matching bases. The CDR3 is 11 residues long. Germline V gives CDR1 DFQATT, CDR2 SNEGSKA (reference sequence). Trimming stripped 6 bases from V and 12 bases from J, with 14 bases between. CDR3 nucleotide sequence: TGCAGTGCCTCTTACAGGGTTCAACTGTTTTTT. Encoded protein: CSASYRVQLFF.

The chain joins TRBV29-1 to TRBJ2-2; 10 bases match TRBD1. CDR1 and CDR2 (germline): SQVTM, ANQGSEA. V trimming: 4 bases; J trimming: 6 bases; junction bases outside the gene matches: 8. The CDR3 covers 15 residues. The CDR3 nucleotides are TGCAGCGTTGCCGCGACAGGGGGCTTCTCCGGGGAGCTGTTTTTT. This encodes CSVAATGGFSGELFF.

The chain has TRBV10-3 and TRBJ2-7, with D perhaps TRBD2 (5 bases). The length of the CDR3 is 14 residues. Germline V gives CDR1 ENHRY, CDR2 SYGVKD. Trimming took 8 bases from V and 0 from J, leaving 14 bases between them. This chain's CDR3 is CAISRADSSYEQYF. CDR3 DNA sequence: TGTGCCATCTCGAGGGCCGATAGCTCCTACGAGCAGTACTTC.

The J gene is TRBJ2-7, the V gene TRBV29-1; 13 bases align to TRBD2. The ends lost 6 bases at V and 5 bases at J; junction bases unmatched: 10. Per the germline V gene, CDR1 is SQVTM and CDR2 is ANQGSEA. This CDR3 is built from 15 residues. This CDR3 reads CSVARTSGGLDEQYF. For the CDR3, the DNA is TGCAGCGTCGCCAGGACTAGCGGGGGTCTGGACGAGCAGTACTTC.

The DNA for the CDR3 is TGTGCCAGCAGTTTTAACAGGGGAGCGAATGAGCAGTTCTTC. Protein product: CASSFNRGANEQFF. The rearrangement uses TRBV7-6 and TRBJ2-1; 7 bases are a match to TRBD1. This CDR3 spans 14 amino acids. The ends lost 6 bases at V and 7 bases at J; junction bases unmatched: 9. Germline V lookup: CDR1 SGHVS, CDR2 FNYEAQ. Full variable domain (rest looked up from reference TRBV7-6 and TRBJ2-1): GAGVSQSPRYKVTKRGQDVALRCDPISGHVSLYWYRQALGQGPEFLTYFNYEAQQDKSGLPNDRFSAERPEGSISTLTIQRTEQRDSAMYRCASSFNRGANEQFFGPGTRLTVL.

The count of this clone is one. The CDR3 region is CATLKGGPGNEQFF. The CDR3 DNA reads as TGTGCCACCCTAAAGGGGGGGCCCGGCAATGAGCAGTTCTTC. V and J are TRBV2 and TRBJ2-1; possibly TRBD2 for D (7 bases). The CDR3 has 14 amino acids. V gave up 10 bases and J gave up 6 bases, with 19 bases separating them. From germline, CDR1 is SNHLY and CDR2 FYNNEI.

This rearrangement joins TRBV11-3 to TRBJ2-1; D may be TRBD1 (9 bases). Trimming took off 4 bases at V and 6 bases at J, with 16 bases between the two ends. Looked up from germline, CDR1 is SGHNT and CDR2 is YENEEA. The CDR3 spans 15 residues. The CDR3 sequence is CASSSQGAGGNEQFF. The CDR3 DNA follows: TGTGCCAGCAGCTCACAGGGGGCGGGGGGCAATGAGCAGTTCTTC.

The chain has TRBV7-9 and TRBJ1-1, with D tentatively TRBD1 (6 bases). This CDR3 has 15 residues. Deletions cut 1 base from V and 4 bases from J, with 13 bases between. Germline CDR1 and CDR2: SEHNR and FQNEAQ (reference sequence). The chain's CDR3 is CASSLVGGAGTEAFF. The CDR3 nucleotides read TGTGCCAGCAGCTTAGTTGGGGGGGCGGGCACTGAAGCTTTCTTT. Using reference TRBV7-9 and TRBJ1-1 for the parts outside the CDR3, the full variable domain is DTGVSQNPRHKITKRGQNVTFRCDPISEHNRLYWYRQTLGQGPEFLTYFQNEAQLEKSRLLSDRFSAERPKGSFSTLEIQRTEQGDSAMYLCASSLVGGAGTEAFFGQGTRLTVV.

The gene calls are TRBV6-6 and TRBJ2-5; TRBD2 matches 7 bases. The CDR3 is 14 amino acids. Germline V gives CDR1 MNHNY, CDR2 SVGAGI (reference sequence). Trimming took 0 bases from V and 4 from J; bases not matched to a gene: 2. The CDR3 DNA is TGTGCCAGCAGTTACTCTGGACTAGGAGAGACCCAGTACTTC. Its translation: CASSYSGLGETQYF.

The chain is built from TRBV4-2 and TRBJ2-5; tentative D call: TRBD2 (6 bases). The end of the DNA fits TRBJ2-7 better, so the J call may be wrong. Germline values: CDR1 LGHNA, CDR2 YNFKEQ. This CDR3 is 13 amino acids long. The CDR3 DNA is TGTGCCAGCAGCCAAAACGGAGGGTGCGAGCAGTACTTC. Protein sequence: CASSQNGGCEQYF.

The chain combines TRBV5-4 with TRBJ1-2; no definite D call. This CDR3 comprises 13 residues. Germline CDR1 reads SGHNT; CDR2 reads YYREEE (reference sequence). Trimming cost V 0 bases and J 3 bases, with 6 bases left between them. The CDR3 nucleotides read TGTGCCAGCAGCTTGGACAGTTACTATGGCTACACCTTC. Residues: CASSLDSYYGYTF. The full variable domain, completed using reference TRBV5-4 and TRBJ1-2, is ETGVTQSPTHLIKTRGQQVTLRCSSQSGHNTVSWYQQALGQGPQFIFQYYREEENGRGNFPPRFSGLQFPNYSSELNVNALELDDSALYLCASSLDSYYGYTFGSGTRLTVV.